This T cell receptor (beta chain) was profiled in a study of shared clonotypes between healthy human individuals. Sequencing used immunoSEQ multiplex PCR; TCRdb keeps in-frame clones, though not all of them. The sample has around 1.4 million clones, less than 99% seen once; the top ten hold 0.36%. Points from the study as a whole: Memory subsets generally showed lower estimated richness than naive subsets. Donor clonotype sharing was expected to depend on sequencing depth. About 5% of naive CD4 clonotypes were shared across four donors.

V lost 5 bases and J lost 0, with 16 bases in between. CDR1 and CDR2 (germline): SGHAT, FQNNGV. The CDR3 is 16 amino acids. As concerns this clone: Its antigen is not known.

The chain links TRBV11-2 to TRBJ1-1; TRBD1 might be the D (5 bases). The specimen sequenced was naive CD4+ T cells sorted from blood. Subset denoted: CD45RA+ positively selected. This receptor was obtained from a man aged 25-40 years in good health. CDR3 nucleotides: TGTGCCAGCAGCCCCCTGTCGGCGGGGCTGAACACTGAAGCTTTCTTT. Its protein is CASSPLSAGLNTEAFF.